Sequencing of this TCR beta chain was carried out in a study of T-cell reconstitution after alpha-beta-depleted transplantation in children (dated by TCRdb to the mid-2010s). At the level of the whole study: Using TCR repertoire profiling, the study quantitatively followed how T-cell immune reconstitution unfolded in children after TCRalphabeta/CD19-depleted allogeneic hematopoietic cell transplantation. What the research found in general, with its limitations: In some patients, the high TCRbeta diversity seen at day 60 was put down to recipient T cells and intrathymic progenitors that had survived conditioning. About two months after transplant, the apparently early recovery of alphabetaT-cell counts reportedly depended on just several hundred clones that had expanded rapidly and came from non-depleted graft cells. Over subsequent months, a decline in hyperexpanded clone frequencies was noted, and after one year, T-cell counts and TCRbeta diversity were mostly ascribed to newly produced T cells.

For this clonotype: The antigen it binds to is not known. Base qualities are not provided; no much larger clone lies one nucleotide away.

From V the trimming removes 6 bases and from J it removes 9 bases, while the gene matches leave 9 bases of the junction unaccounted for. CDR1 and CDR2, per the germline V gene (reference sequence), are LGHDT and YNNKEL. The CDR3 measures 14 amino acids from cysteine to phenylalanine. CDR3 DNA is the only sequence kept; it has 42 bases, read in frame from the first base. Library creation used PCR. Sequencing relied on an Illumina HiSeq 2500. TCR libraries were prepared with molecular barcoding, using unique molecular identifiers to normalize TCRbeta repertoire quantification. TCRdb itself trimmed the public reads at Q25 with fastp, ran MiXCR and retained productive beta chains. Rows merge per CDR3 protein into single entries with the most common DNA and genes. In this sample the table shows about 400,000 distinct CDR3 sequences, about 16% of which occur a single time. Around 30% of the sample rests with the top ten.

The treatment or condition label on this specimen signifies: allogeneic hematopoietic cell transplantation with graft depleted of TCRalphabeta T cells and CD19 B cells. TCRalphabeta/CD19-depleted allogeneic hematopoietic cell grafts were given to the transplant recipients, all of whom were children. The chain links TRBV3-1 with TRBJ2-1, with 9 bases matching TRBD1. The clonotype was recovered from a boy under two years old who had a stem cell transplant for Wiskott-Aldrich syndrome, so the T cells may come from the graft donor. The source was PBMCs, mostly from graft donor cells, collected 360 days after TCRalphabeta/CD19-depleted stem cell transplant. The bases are TGTGCCAGCAGGGACAGGGGAATATTGGGTGAGCAGTTCTTC. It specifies CASRDRGILGEQFF.